A single sample is the source of the 26 T cell receptor beta chains below, sequenced in a study of shared clonotypes between healthy human individuals. Some clones are missing from TCRdb's copy, which holds only in-frame ones; the method was immunoSEQ multiplex PCR. The sample has some 2 million clones, roughly 95% seen once; the top ten hold around 1.2%. Naive CD8 cells lacked CD45RO, underwent positive selection for CCR7 and left out terminally differentiated effector memory CD45RA+ cells. What was sequenced was naive CD8+ T cells sorted from blood. The receptors here all came from a man aged 18 to 30 in good health.

The chain employs TRBV4-1 and TRBJ2-2; D possibly corresponds to TRBD2 (6 bases). CDR3 size: 16 residues. Trimming shortened V by 0 bases and J by 4 bases, and 12 bases separated the two germline ends. Germline V gene sequence: CDR1 MGHRA, CDR2 YSYEKL. In DNA form, the CDR3 reads TGCGCCAGCAGCCAAGATTGGGGGGAGCCCACCGGGGAGCTGTTTTTT. Translated: CASSQDWGEPTGELFF.

The J gene is TRBJ1-1, the V gene TRBV7-9, with D possibly matching TRBD1 (6 bases). This CDR3 contains 12 residues. V was shortened by 1 base and J by 7 bases, with 7 bases between the two germline ends. Germline lookup yields CDR1 SEHNR and CDR2 FQNEAQ (reference sequence). The CDR3 coding sequence is TGTGCCAGCAGCTTAGGGACAGTTGAAGCTTTCTTT. As protein: CASSLGTVEAFF.

V usage is TRBV6-1 and J usage is TRBJ2-7, with D hard to call. CDR1 and CDR2 (germline): MNHNS, SASEGT. V shed 7 bases and J shed 3 bases, with 7 bases lying between them. This CDR3 is built from 11 residues. CDR3 DNA: TGTGCCAGCATTGGCCTCTACGAGCAGTACTTC. This encodes CASIGLYEQYF.

In the case of this clone: At one boundary the junction diverges from the germline segment, which might be a read error. The rearrangement uses TRBV5-1 and TRBJ2-1; possible D gene TRBD2, 6 bases. Germline-derived CDR1 and CDR2 are SGHRS and YFSETQ. The CDR3 contains 16 residues. The CDR3 is CACSSARDLAYNEQFF. The CDR3 DNA follows: TGCGCCTGCAGCAGCGCCCGGGACTTAGCGTACAATGAGCAGTTCTTC. Filled out from reference TRBV5-1 and TRBJ2-1, the complete variable domain reads KAGVTQTPRYLIKTRGQQVTLSCSPISGHRSVSWYQQTPGQGLQFLFEYFSETQRNKGNFPGRFSGRQFSNSRSEMNVSTLELGDSALYLCACSSARDLAYNEQFFGPGTRLTVL.

V gene TRBV4-1 combines with J gene TRBJ1-1; D remains ambiguous. The CDR3 has 15 residues. Germline values: CDR1 MGHRA, CDR2 YSYEKL. The V end lost 1 base, the J end lost 11 bases, and 20 bases lay between the germline ends. CDR3 in DNA: TGCGCCAGCAGCCAAGTTTCCGGGTCAGGTGCCGGGGCTTTCTTT. The encoded protein is CASSQVSGSGAGAFF.

V is TRBV19 and J is TRBJ2-1; D might be TRBD2 (5 bases). The V gene's germline CDR1 is LNHDA and CDR2 SQIVND (reference sequence). The CDR3 runs to 13 residues. V lost 2 bases and J 5 bases, leaving 7 bases between the germline ends. The CDR3 nucleotides are TGTGCCAGTAGTATAAGCGGAGACAATGAGCAGTTCTTC. The encoded protein is CASSISGDNEQFF.

The genes are TRBV7-9 and TRBJ2-3; D not certain. Germline CDR1 SEHNR, CDR2 FQNEAQ (reference sequence). V was shortened by 5 bases and J by 2 bases, with 11 bases between the two germline ends. The CDR3 is 14 amino acids. The CDR3, as DNA: TGTGCCAGCAGCCCCCCTTTGGCCACAGATACGCAGTATTTT. Its protein product is CASSPPLATDTQYF.

The V call is TRBV14, the J call TRBJ2-5, with D tentatively TRBD1 or TRBD2 (6 bases each). This CDR3 spans 13 amino acids. Trimming removed 3 bases from V and 5 bases from J, with 10 bases in between. CDR1 is SGHDN and CDR2 is FVKESK in the germline V gene. The CDR3 spells CASSHWGAETQYF. The CDR3 DNA reads TGTGCCAGCAGCCATTGGGGGGCTGAGACCCAGTACTTC.

The chain is built from TRBV5-1 and TRBJ2-5, with 8 positions matching TRBD1. CDR1 is SGHRS, CDR2 YFSETQ, per germline. J lost 1 base, V lost 0 bases, and 2 bases had no gene match. There are 15 residues in the CDR3. This CDR3 reads CASSLGQGFQETQYF. The CDR3 bases are TGCGCCAGCAGCTTGGGACAGGGGTTCCAAGAGACCCAGTACTTC.

This sequence joins TRBV20-1 and TRBJ2-3, with 15 nucleotides matching TRBD2. V was pared by 6 bases and J by 14 bases, with 3 bases of the junction left unmatched. CDR1 and CDR2 from the germline V gene are DFQATT and SNEGSKA (reference sequence). The CDR3 totals 11 residues. The CDR3 loop reads CSASGLAGGYF. The CDR3 region has the DNA TGCAGTGCCTCGGGACTAGCGGGGGGGTATTTT.

The chain links TRBV15 to TRBJ1-2, with 9 nucleotides matching TRBD1. Germline V gene data show CDR1 as LNHNV and CDR2 as YYDKDF (reference sequence). This CDR3 has 15 residues. V lost 3 bases, J lost 8 bases, and 10 bases stayed unmatched. This chain's CDR3 is CATSRETGTGLGYTF. The CDR3 DNA reads TGTGCCACCAGCAGGGAAACCGGGACAGGGTTGGGCTACACCTTC.

The chain has TRBV29-1 and TRBJ2-1; 7 nucleotides line up with TRBD2. The CDR3 covers 16 residues. The V gene's germline CDR1 is SQVTM and CDR2 ANQGSEA. After removal of 1 base from V and 0 bases from J, the junction contained 6 bases not matched to a gene. The CDR3 protein is CSVEALAVNSYNEQFF. The CDR3 DNA follows: TGCAGCGTTGAAGCGCTAGCGGTAAACTCCTACAATGAGCAGTTCTTC.

The chain couples TRBV10-3 to TRBJ2-1, with 9 bases aligning to TRBD1. The trim removed 7 bases at V and 7 bases at J, leaving 5 bases unmatched. Germline V gene sequence: CDR1 ENHRY, CDR2 SYGVKD. This CDR3 comprises 13 residues. For the CDR3, the DNA is TGTGCCATCACCCGGACAGGGGAAAATGAGCAGTTCTTC. Translated: CAITRTGENEQFF.

V is TRBV2 and J is TRBJ2-3; tentative D call: TRBD2 (6 bases). The CDR3 is 15 residues long. Deletions cut 6 bases from V and 3 bases from J, with 16 bases between. Germline-derived CDR1 and CDR2 are SNHLY and FYNNEI. The CDR3 DNA reads as TGTGCCAGCAGGAGTACCCCTAGCGATACAGATACGCAGTATTTT. This encodes CASRSTPSDTDTQYF.

For this clone: Other DNA sequences from this sample encode an identical CDR3 as well. The J gene is TRBJ2-7, the V gene TRBV10-1, with D perhaps assigned TRBD1 or TRBD2 (5 bases each). V lost 2 bases, J lost 6 bases, and 8 bases lay in between. CDR3 length: 12 residues. Per the germline V gene, CDR1 is WNHNN and CDR2 is SYGVQD (reference sequence). In nucleotides, the CDR3 is TGCGCCAGCAGTGAGGGGACCGGCGAGCAGTACTTC. It specifies CASSEGTGEQYF.

The rearrangement links TRBV5-1 to TRBJ1-3; 7 bases map to TRBD1. Germline trimming cut 2 bases from V and 1 base from J; bases unmatched to any gene: 9. The CDR3 is 17 residues long. Germline CDR1 is SGHRS and CDR2 is YFSETQ. The CDR3 loop reads CASSLTGTEFSGNTIYF. The CDR3 bases are TGCGCCAGCAGCTTAACCGGGACAGAATTTTCTGGAAACACCATATATTTT. Filled out from reference TRBV5-1 and TRBJ1-3, the complete variable domain reads KAGVTQTPRYLIKTRGQQVTLSCSPISGHRSVSWYQQTPGQGLQFLFEYFSETQRNKGNFPGRFSGRQFSNSRSEMNVSTLELGDSALYLCASSLTGTEFSGNTIYFGEGSWLTVV.

The genes are TRBV9 and TRBJ1-1; unclear D gene. Germline-derived CDR1 and CDR2 are SGDLS and YYNGEE. This CDR3 contains 11 residues. The V and J ends lost 4 bases and 8 bases respectively, with 9 bases between them. CDR3 protein: CASSNGIEAFF. In nucleotides, the CDR3 is TGTGCCAGCAGCAACGGGATAGAAGCTTTCTTT.

In this sample, this clone turned up once. Other nucleotide sequences in the sample specify the same CDR3. The chain employs TRBV27 and TRBJ2-7; 7 bases line up with TRBD2. Germline V CDR1 and CDR2: MNHEY, SMNVEV (reference sequence). The CDR3 is made up of 13 amino acids. V lost 5 bases and J lost 2; bases outside the gene matches: 3. Here the CDR3 reads CASSLGLAYEQYF. CDR3 nucleotide sequence: TGTGCCAGCAGTCTCGGACTAGCCTACGAGCAGTACTTC.

The chain carries TRBV30 and TRBJ2-6, with D hard to call. The CDR3 is made up of 19 amino acids. Germline V CDR1 and CDR2: GTSNPN, SVGIG (reference sequence). The V and J ends lost 5 bases and 0 bases respectively, with 23 bases between them. The CDR3 coding sequence is TGTGCCTGGGCAGAACCTCCGACCCTCTTGAACTCTGGGGCCAACGTCCTGACTTTC. The encoded protein is CAWAEPPTLLNSGANVLTF.

This clone came up a few times. The chain recombines TRBV7-9 with TRBJ1-5, with D unresolved. Trimming shortened V by 1 base and J by 7 bases, and 8 bases separated the two germline ends. Germline CDR1 and CDR2: SEHNR and FQNEAQ (reference sequence). The CDR3 consists of 13 residues. CDR3 sequence: CASSLGEGQPQHF. The CDR3 nucleotides are TGTGCCAGCAGCTTAGGGGAGGGACAGCCCCAGCATTTT. The full variable domain, completed using reference TRBV7-9 and TRBJ1-5, is DTGVSQNPRHKITKRGQNVTFRCDPISEHNRLYWYRQTLGQGPEFLTYFQNEAQLEKSRLLSDRFSAERPKGSFSTLEIQRTEQGDSAMYLCASSLGEGQPQHFGDGTRLSIL.

The J gene is TRBJ2-5, the V gene TRBV2, with a weak D call TRBD2 (6 bases). Germline CDR1 SNHLY, CDR2 FYNNEI. V was cut by 1 base and J by 2 bases, with 23 bases left in between. The CDR3 consists of 19 residues. CDR3 DNA sequence: TGTGCCAGCAGTGAAGATACTTACGGGGAGGATTTCAATCAAGAGACCCAGTACTTC. This sequence encodes CASSEDTYGEDFNQETQYF. Drawing the rest from reference TRBV2 and TRBJ2-5, the complete variable domain is EPEVTQTPSHQVTQMGQEVILRCVPISNHLYFYWYRQILGQKVEFLVSFYNNEISEKSEIFDDQFSVERPDGSNFTLKIRSTKLEDSAMYFCASSEDTYGEDFNQETQYFGPGTRLLVL.

The chain uses TRBV5-6 and TRBJ1-4; D is unresolved. Trimming stripped 2 bases from V and 5 bases from J, with 4 bases between. In germline, CDR1 is SGHDT, CDR2 YYEEEE. The length of the CDR3 is 12 residues. CDR3 DNA sequence: TGTGCCAGCAGCTTACAAAATGAAAAACTGTTTTTT. This sequence encodes CASSLQNEKLFF. Complete variable domain (other parts from reference TRBV5-6 and TRBJ1-4): DAGVTQSPTHLIKTRGQQVTLRCSPKSGHDTVSWYQQALGQGPQFIFQYYEEEERQRGNFPDRFSGHQFPNYSSELNVNALLLGDSALYLCASSLQNEKLFFGSGTQLSVL.

This clone has only a few counts. V and J are TRBV30 and TRBJ1-2; tentatively, D is TRBD1 (5 bases). Trimming removed 1 base from V and 4 bases from J, with 13 bases in between. CDR1 is GTSNPN and CDR2 is SVGIG in the germline V gene (reference sequence). The length of the CDR3 is 14 residues. CDR3 sequence (DNA): TGTGCCTGGAGTGCGGGACCGCTACTCTATGGCTACACCTTC. Translation: CAWSAGPLLYGYTF.

This clone has only one observation. The chain uses TRBV7-9 and TRBJ1-1; D perhaps matches TRBD1 (5 bases). The CDR3 runs to 14 residues. Germline V gives CDR1 SEHNR, CDR2 FQNEAQ (reference sequence). Deletions cut 2 bases from V and 3 bases from J, with 10 bases between. CDR3 coding DNA: TGTGCCAGCAGCTTAAGCAGGGAGTACACTGAAGCTTTCTTT. Protein: CASSLSREYTEAFF.

The gene calls are TRBV28 and TRBJ1-1; 8 bases agree with TRBD1. V dropped 3 bases and J dropped 11; count of bases not matched to a gene: 11. The CDR3 is 14 residues long. CDR1 and CDR2 (germline): MDHEN, SYDVKM. The CDR3 nucleotides read TGTGCCAGCAGTTTGGGGATGACAGGGGACTGGGCTTTCTTT. Its translation: CASSLGMTGDWAFF.

The chain carries TRBV10-3 and TRBJ1-6; no reliable D call. Trimming removed 2 bases from V and 9 bases from J, with 11 bases in between. CDR1 and CDR2 from the germline V gene are ENHRY and SYGVKD. The CDR3 runs to 14 residues. CDR3 nucleotides: TGTGCCATCAGTGAGCACGAGTCTCGTTCACCCCTCCACTTT. Residues: CAISEHESRSPLHF.